This T cell receptor (beta chain) appears in the sequencing data of a study of technical replicates of blood from a few donors (dated 2017 in TCRdb). Sequences MDHEN (CDR1) and SYDVKM (CDR2) are obtained from the germline V gene. The CDR3 goes from the cysteine to the phenylalanine over 15 residues. Kept here is only the CDR3 DNA, which spans 45 bases and is read in frame from base 1. Trimming removed 9 bases from V and 4 bases from J; the gene matches leave 8 bases unexplained. This clone showed up just once. The clone's antigen remains unknown. No qualities accompany the bases; no much larger clone lies one base away. The library was prepared using the immunoSEQ multiplex PCR assay. TCRdb stores this immuneACCESS table with in-frame sequences only. Part of the clones is absent; in the studies checked, under half of the shortfall reflects unresolved V genes, and no reason is known for the rest. The sample yields around 70,000 clones; around 93% were counted once. The ten largest make up about 0.26% of the sample.

The receptor's source is a human donor in good health. The V and J segments used are TRBV28 and TRBJ2-3; 12 central nucleotides agree with TRBD2. Sample: T cells isolated from PBMCs. The DNA reads TGTGCCAGTTTGACTAGCGGGAGTAGGCCAGATACGCAGTATTTT. Its amino acids are CASLTSGSRPDTQYF.